The clone carrying this T cell receptor beta chain was seen a handful of times. Its antigen is unidentified. MiXCR, run by TCRdb on the 5' RACE reads, gives a single entry per CDR3 protein. The table records about 480,000 distinct CDR3 sequences, 15% to 20% of them present only once. This specimen belongs to a study of CD8 T cells in ankylosing spondylitis. Whole-study results and caveats: Characteristic of ankylosing spondylitis blood, it appeared, was a TCR beta motif comprising eight highly homologous variants.

CDR1 SGHVS and CDR2 FNYEAQ come from the germline V gene. V lost 5 bases, J lost 3 bases, and 7 bases lay in between. The CDR3 length is 12 residues. V is TRBV7-6 and J is TRBJ2-5; D is undetermined. Specimen: blood, either unsorted or a sorted T cell fraction (not recorded which). The sequence derives from a male donor with ankylosing spondylitis. DNA for the CDR3: TGTGCCAGCAGCCGGAACAAAGAGACCCAGTACTTC. Translated, it gives CASSRNKETQYF.